These 21 T cell receptor beta chains share one sample of origin, sequenced in a study of blood T cell repertoires in COVID-19. Clones were sequenced by immunoSEQ multiplex PCR, and TCRdb holds only the in-frame ones, with some missing. The sample carries about 52,000 clones, 86% recorded once. The sample was peripheral blood. Every receptor here comes from a woman aged 80 or over with acute or convalescent COVID-19.

The V and J genes are TRBV19 and TRBJ1-5; D might be TRBD1 (5 bases). The germline V gene has CDR1 LNHDA and CDR2 SQIVND (reference sequence). V lost 5 bases and J lost 5, with 19 bases in between. CDR3 length: 16 amino acids. CDR3 DNA sequence: TGTGCCAGTAGTCGCCGGGGGGGAAGGGAGGATCAGCCCCAGCATTTT. Encoded protein: CASSRRGGREDQPQHF.

V gene TRBV3-1 (or the pseudogene TRBV3-2) combines with J gene TRBJ1-6, with D maybe TRBD1 (5 bases). The CDR3 covers 13 residues. V lost 4 bases, J lost 10 bases, and 11 bases lay in between. The V gene's germline CDR1 is LGHDT and CDR2 YNNKEL (reference sequence). The CDR3 here is CASSRGAGSPLHF. The CDR3, as DNA: TGTGCCAGCAGCCGCGGAGCAGGGTCACCCCTCCACTTT.

Comments on this clone: At the DNA level, this CDR3 is encoded by other sequences in the same sample as well. The chain combines TRBV19 with TRBJ2-6, with 7 positions matching TRBD1. Unmatched junction bases numbered 5, after V lost 6 bases and J lost 0 bases. Germline V CDR1 and CDR2: LNHDA, SQIVND (reference sequence). CDR3 length: 16 residues. The DNA of the CDR3 is TGTGCCAGTAGGACAGGGCAGGCCTCTGGGGCCAACGTCCTGACTTTC. Translation gives CASRTGQASGANVLTF.

The chain uses TRBV6-5 and TRBJ1-1; D remains unclear. This CDR3 spans 14 amino acids. V lost 7 bases, J lost 4 bases, and 16 bases lay in between. CDR1 is MNHEY, CDR2 SVGAGI, per germline. In DNA, the CDR3 is TGTGCCAGCACACTTAGCGGAATGGGCACTGAAGCTTTCTTT. It translates to CASTLSGMGTEAFF.

In regard to this clone: The junction shows a germline mismatch at one end, possibly a read error. The chain links TRBV7-7 to TRBJ1-5; 7 bases fit TRBD1. Per germline, CDR1 SSHAT and CDR2 FNYEAQ (reference sequence). This CDR3 is 20 amino acids long. CDR3 protein: CASSLPARDSLGYSNQPQHF. CDR3 bases: TGTGCTAGCAGCTTACCAGCCAGGGACAGCTTAGGATATAGCAATCAGCCCCAGCATTTT. Supplemented by reference TRBV7-7 and TRBJ1-5, the full variable domain reads GAGVSQSPRYKVTKRGQDVTLRCDPISSHATLYWYQQALGQGPEFLTYFNYEAQPDKSGLPSDRFSAERPEGSISTLTIQRTEQRDSAMYRCASSLPARDSLGYSNQPQHFGDGTRLSIL.

This chain connects TRBV12-5 to TRBJ2-1; D unclear. V lost 4 bases and J lost 0, with 7 bases in between. The CDR3 totals 14 residues. The V gene's germline CDR1 is LGHNT and CDR2 FRNRAP. CDR3 region: CASGSSSSYNEQFF. The CDR3 region has the DNA TGTGCTAGTGGTTCCTCTAGCTCCTACAATGAGCAGTTCTTC.

Only a few counts were recorded for this clone. The chain has TRBV7-9 and TRBJ1-2; D perhaps matches TRBD1 (6 bases). Trimming cost V 5 bases and J 4 bases, with 11 bases left between them. The CDR3 loop spans 13 amino acids. Per the germline V gene, CDR1 is SEHNR and CDR2 is FQNEAQ (reference sequence). The CDR3: CASSPDSFYGYTF. For the CDR3, the DNA is TGTGCCAGCAGCCCGGACAGCTTCTATGGCTACACCTTC. Drawing the rest from reference TRBV7-9 and TRBJ1-2, the complete variable domain is DTGVSQNPRHKITKRGQNVTFRCDPISEHNRLYWYRQTLGQGPEFLTYFQNEAQLEKSRLLSDRFSAERPKGSFSTLEIQRTEQGDSAMYLCASSPDSFYGYTFGSGTRLTVV.

This clone was seen a handful of times. The CDR3 spells CASSLVGGSGNGYTF. Written as DNA, the CDR3 is TGTGCCAGCAGCTTAGTAGGAGGGTCCGGGAATGGCTACACCTTC. V usage is TRBV7-2 and J usage is TRBJ1-2; D gene ambiguous. The CDR3 is made up of 15 amino acids. Trimming stripped 1 base from V and 6 bases from J, with 15 bases between. CDR1 SGHTA and CDR2 FQGNSA come from the germline V gene.

The chain is built from TRBV25-1 and TRBJ2-7; TRBD2 matches 8 bases. Germline assignment: CDR1 MGHDK and CDR2 SYGVNS. This CDR3 region has 16 residues. Losses at the gene ends were 3 bases for V and 5 bases for J; bases not matched to a gene: 12. DNA for the CDR3: TGTGCCAGCAGTGATTTTGGTAGGCGGGAGGACCACGAGCAGTACGTC. Translation gives CASSDFGRREDHEQYV.

The chain links TRBV6-5 to TRBJ1-5; 8 bases agree with TRBD1. The trim removed 4 bases at V and 6 bases at J, leaving 5 bases unmatched. Germline V lookup: CDR1 MNHEY, CDR2 SVGAGI. The CDR3 covers 14 residues. The CDR3 DNA is TGTGCCAGCAGTTTGACAGGGGTGGGTCAGCCCCAGCATTTT. Encoded protein: CASSLTGVGQPQHF.

The chain uses TRBV6-5 and TRBJ2-4; 8 bases line up with TRBD1. CDR3 length: 15 residues. The germline V gene encodes CDR1 MNHEY and CDR2 SVGAGI. J lost 4 bases, V lost 10 bases, and 12 bases had no gene match. The CDR3 protein is CAIVPGQGGKNIQYF. The CDR3 nucleotides are TGTGCCATTGTTCCTGGACAGGGCGGAAAAAACATTCAGTACTTC.

This sequence joins TRBV7-9 and TRBJ1-3; 11 positions match TRBD1. Germline trimming cut 3 bases from V and 3 bases from J; bases unmatched to any gene: 1. CDR3 length: 15 amino acids. Germline CDR1 and CDR2: SEHNR and FQNEAQ (reference sequence). This CDR3 reads CASSFGTGGGNTIYF. The CDR3 nucleotides read TGTGCCAGCAGCTTTGGGACAGGGGGTGGAAACACCATATATTTT.

The chain has TRBV7-8 and TRBJ1-6; D perhaps matches TRBD1 (5 bases). Germline V CDR1 and CDR2: SGHVS, FQNEAQ. The V end was cut by 4 bases, the J end by 6 bases, with 13 bases between. The length of the CDR3 is 15 residues. The CDR3 region has the DNA TGTGCCAGCAGCTCAGAAGGGGCTATTAATTCACCCCTCCACTTT. Translated, it gives CASSSEGAINSPLHF. The entire variable domain, with the rest obtained from reference TRBV7-8 and TRBJ1-6, is as follows: GAGVSQSPRYKVAKRGQDVALRCDPISGHVSLFWYQQALGQGPEFLTYFQNEAQLDKSGLPSDRFFAERPEGSVSTLKIQRTQQEDSAVYLCASSSEGAINSPLHFGNGTRLTVT.

This clone was recorded a few times. The J gene is TRBJ2-5, the V gene TRBV28; TRBD1 might be the D (5 bases). Trimming left V 3 bases short and J 3 bases short, with 8 bases between. The germline CDR1 and CDR2 sequences are MDHEN and SYDVKM. There are 13 residues in the CDR3. CDR3 sequence reads: CASSLGRKETQYF. The CDR3, as DNA: TGTGCCAGCAGTTTGGGGCGTAAAGAGACCCAGTACTTC.

This chain connects TRBV3-1 (or the pseudogene TRBV3-2) to TRBJ2-1; 7 bases are a match to TRBD2. The CDR3 spans 20 residues. V was pared by 4 bases and J by 0 bases, with 18 bases of the junction left unmatched. From germline, CDR1 is LGHDT and CDR2 YNNKEL (reference sequence). CDR3 bases: TGTGCCAGCAGCCCATTTCTCCGGGGGGTCACCTATAGCTCCTACAATGAGCAGTTCTTC. Amino acids: CASSPFLRGVTYSSYNEQFF.

The chain is built from TRBV28 and TRBJ1-6, with D tentatively TRBD1 (5 bases). Germline V CDR1 and CDR2: MDHEN, SYDVKM. V was cut by 3 bases and J by 6 bases, with 9 bases left in between. This CDR3 has 14 amino acids. CDR3 nucleotide sequence: TGTGCCAGCAGTTTTACAGGAACTAATTCACCCCTCCACTTT. It is translated as CASSFTGTNSPLHF.

The genes are TRBV7-8 and TRBJ2-2, with 9 bases aligning to TRBD1. Germline V lookup: CDR1 SGHVS, CDR2 FQNEAQ. V lost 0 bases and J lost 4; bases outside the gene matches: 6. This CDR3 region has 17 residues. CDR3 sequence (DNA): TGTGCCAGCAGCTTAGCGGGGGGGACAGGGACCACCGGGGAGCTGTTTTTT. It is translated as CASSLAGGTGTTGELFF.

The rearrangement joins TRBV7-9 to TRBJ2-4, with D perhaps matching TRBD2 (7 bases). The CDR3 is made up of 15 amino acids. Trimming pared 5 bases from V and 3 bases from J, leaving 14 bases between. The V gene's germline CDR1 is SEHNR and CDR2 FQNEAQ (reference sequence). The CDR3 here is CASSHRGGGKNIQYF. DNA for the CDR3: TGTGCCAGCAGCCATAGGGGGGGTGGCAAAAACATTCAGTACTTC. The full variable domain, rest sourced from reference TRBV7-9 and TRBJ2-4, is DTGVSQNPRHKITKRGQNVTFRCDPISEHNRLYWYRQTLGQGPEFLTYFQNEAQLEKSRLLSDRFSAERPKGSFSTLEIQRTEQGDSAMYLCASSHRGGGKNIQYFGAGTRLSVL.

Only a few counts were recorded for this clone. The V call is TRBV20-1, the J call TRBJ1-2; D gene ambiguous. V lost 3 bases and J lost 3, with 14 bases in between. From germline, CDR1 is DFQATT and CDR2 SNEGSKA (reference sequence). The CDR3 totals 14 residues. The CDR3 is CSASFREGHYGYTF. The CDR3 coding sequence is TGCAGTGCTAGTTTCCGGGAGGGTCACTATGGCTACACCTTC.

The V gene is TRBV12-2, the J gene TRBJ2-2; TRBD1, the table's D call, lacks a check against the DNA. TRBV12-2 is recorded as a pseudogene. CDR3 length: 16 residues. CDR3 sequence: CASRDRQGRNTGELFF. The DNA of the CDR3 is TGTGCAAGTCGCGACCGACAGGGCAGGAACACCGGGGAGCTGTTTTTT.

The V call is TRBV18, the J call TRBJ1-5; TRBD1 is a possible D gene (5 bases). Trimming cost V 3 bases and J 7 bases, with 10 bases left between them. Germline CDR1 and CDR2: KGHSH and LQKENI. The CDR3 sequence is 13 residues long. CDR3 in DNA: TGTGCCAGCTCACCCCAGGGAAACCAGCCCCAGCATTTT. Protein sequence: CASSPQGNQPQHF.